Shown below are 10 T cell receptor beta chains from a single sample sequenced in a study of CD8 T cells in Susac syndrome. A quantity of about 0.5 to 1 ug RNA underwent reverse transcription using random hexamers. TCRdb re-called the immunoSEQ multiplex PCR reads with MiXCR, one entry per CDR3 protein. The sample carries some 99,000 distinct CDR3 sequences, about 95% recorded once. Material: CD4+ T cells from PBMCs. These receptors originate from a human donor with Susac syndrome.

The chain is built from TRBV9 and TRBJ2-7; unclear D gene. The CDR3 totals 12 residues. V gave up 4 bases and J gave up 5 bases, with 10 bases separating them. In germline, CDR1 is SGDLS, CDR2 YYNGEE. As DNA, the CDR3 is TGTGCCAGCAGCTCTCGGAGCGACGAGCAGTACTTC. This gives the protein CASSSRSDEQYF.

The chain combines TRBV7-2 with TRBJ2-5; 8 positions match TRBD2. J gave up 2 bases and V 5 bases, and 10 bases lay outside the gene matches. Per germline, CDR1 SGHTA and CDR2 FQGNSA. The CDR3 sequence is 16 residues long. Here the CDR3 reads CASSVDTSGLQETQYF. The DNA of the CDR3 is TGTGCCAGCAGCGTTGATACTAGCGGATTACAAGAGACCCAGTACTTC.

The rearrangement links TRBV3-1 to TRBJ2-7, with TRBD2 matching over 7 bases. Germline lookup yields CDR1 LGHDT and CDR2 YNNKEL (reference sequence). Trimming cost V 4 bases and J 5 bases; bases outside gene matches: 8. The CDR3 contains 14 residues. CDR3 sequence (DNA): TGTGCCAGCAGCCGACTAGCAAGCGAAAACGAGCAGTACTTC. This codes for CASSRLASENEQYF.

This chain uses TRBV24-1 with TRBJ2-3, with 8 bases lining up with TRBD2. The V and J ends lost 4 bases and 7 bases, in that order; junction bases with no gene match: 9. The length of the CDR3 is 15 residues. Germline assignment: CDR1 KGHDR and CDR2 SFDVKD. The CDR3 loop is CATSDQSGGGHTQYF. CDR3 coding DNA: TGTGCCACCAGTGACCAAAGCGGGGGTGGGCATACGCAGTATTTT.

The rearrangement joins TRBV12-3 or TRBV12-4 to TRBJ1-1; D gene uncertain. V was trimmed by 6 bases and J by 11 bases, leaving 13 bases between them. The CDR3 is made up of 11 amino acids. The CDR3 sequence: CASSRRFDAFF. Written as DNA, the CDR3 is TGTGCCAGCAGCCGAAGGTTTGACGCTTTCTTT.

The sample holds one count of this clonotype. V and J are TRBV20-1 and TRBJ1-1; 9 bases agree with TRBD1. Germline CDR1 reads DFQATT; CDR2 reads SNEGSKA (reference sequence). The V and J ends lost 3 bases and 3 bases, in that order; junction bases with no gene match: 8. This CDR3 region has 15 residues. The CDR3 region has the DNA TGCAGTGCTAGGGGAACAGGGGGCGGGGACACTGAAGCTTTCTTT. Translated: CSARGTGGGDTEAFF.

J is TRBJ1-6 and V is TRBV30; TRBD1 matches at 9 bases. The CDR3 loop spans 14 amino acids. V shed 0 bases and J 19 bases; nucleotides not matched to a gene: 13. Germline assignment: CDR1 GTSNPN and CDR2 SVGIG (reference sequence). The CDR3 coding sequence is TGTGCCTGGAGTGTACGTGGGACAGGGTCGGGGGCACACTTT. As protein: CAWSVRGTGSGAHF.

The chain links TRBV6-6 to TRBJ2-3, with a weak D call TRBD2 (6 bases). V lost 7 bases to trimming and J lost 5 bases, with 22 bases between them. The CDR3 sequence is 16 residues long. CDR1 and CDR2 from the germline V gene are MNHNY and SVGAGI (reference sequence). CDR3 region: CASTSRGGTSGDTQYF. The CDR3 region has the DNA TGTGCCAGCACCAGCCGCGGAGGGACCTCGGGAGATACGCAGTATTTT.

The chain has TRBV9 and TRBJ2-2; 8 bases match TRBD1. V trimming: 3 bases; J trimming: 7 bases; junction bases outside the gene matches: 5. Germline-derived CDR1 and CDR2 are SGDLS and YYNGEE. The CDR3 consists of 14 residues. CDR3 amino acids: CASSEPGGGGELFF. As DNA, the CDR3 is TGTGCCAGCAGCGAGCCAGGGGGCGGCGGGGAGCTGTTTTTT.

CDR3 bases: TGTGCCAGCAGCGGACCGGGACAGGTGAATGATGAGCAGTTCTTC. Encoded protein: CASSGPGQVNDEQFF. The chain combines TRBV11-2 with TRBJ2-1; TRBD1 matches at 8 bases. Germline V CDR1 and CDR2: SGHAT, FQNNGV. With V trimmed by 5 bases and J by 8 bases, 11 bases remained unmatched. The CDR3 is made up of 15 amino acids.